This entry concerns a single T cell receptor (beta chain). Its recognized antigen is unknown. No much larger clonotype is one base removed from it; base qualities were not supplied. The library was produced with the immunoSEQ multiplex PCR assay. The paper's data handling went like this. A statistical classification framework was developed to diagnose cytomegalovirus status using the catalog of TCR beta chain sequences. The source is immuneACCESS, and TCRdb retained only in-frame sequences with V and J called. Part of the clones is not carried over; for the studies checked, unresolved V genes explain less than half of this, and the remainder is unexplained. That table supplies the V and J calls and clone size; D and trimming were determined from the DNA. This sample comprises some 190,000 clones, approximately 85% of them detected only once. In total, the top ten clones hold approximately 1.5% of the sample.

These data come from a study of cytomegalovirus exposure and HLA in healthy donors (dated by TCRdb to about 2017). Background for the entire study: According to a later analysis, the 120 or so validation repertoires were produced on the same platform as the roughly 600 repertoires of the first cohort. The study aimed to test whether cataloging public T cell receptors could reveal signatures of past pathogen exposure. A separate validation cohort of roughly 120 different subjects was used in addition to the roughly 700-subject first cohort. High-throughput TCR immunosequencing, statistical association of individual TCRs with disease status, and machine learning were combined to predict cytomegalovirus infection status.

The donors belonged to the validation cohort of around 120 subjects, which was separate from the approximately 610-subject first cohort. The study at large found these results: All 120 or so repertoires were used to score co-occurrence in the validation cohort in a later analysis, because that analysis had no HLA typing for the cohort. Cytomegalovirus status was reported to be diagnosed by the classifier with high specificity and sensitivity in both the original and validation cohorts. In vitro tests confirmed that a few of the cytomegalovirus-associated TCR beta chains recognize cytomegalovirus antigens. Most TCR sequences were observed very rarely across donors, whereas some public TCRs were present in many individuals. The study gave a list of 150 to 200 TCR beta chains associated with cytomegalovirus. According to the authors, the approach could potentially be generalized to other disease states and immunological phenotypes. In a later analysis, TCRs clustered in the first cohort were found to also tend to co-occur in the 130 or so validation repertoires, with about 94% of cluster scores above 0.

The sample comprised PBMCs. This TCR was sampled from a woman aged 18-29 years in good health and CMV-seronegative.

The DNA sequence is as follows: TGTGCCAGCAGCACCAAGGGGCAGGGAGATACGCAGTATTTT. The encoded protein is CASSTKGQGDTQYF. This sequence uses TRBV9 and TRBJ2-3, and perhaps TRBD1 as D gene, on 5 matching bases. According to the germline V gene, CDR1 reads SGDLS and CDR2 reads YYNGEE. There are 14 amino acids in the CDR3, from cysteine to phenylalanine inclusive. The sequence is cut down to CDR3 DNA, 42 bases in frame from base 1. Between the V and J ends, shortened by 4 bases and 5 bases respectively, the junction contains 14 bases.